The 8 T cell receptor beta chains presented below share a single source sample, sequenced in a study of blood T cells in healthy people across ages. PCR was performed a second time for roughly 7 to 11 cycles using a sample-barcoded 5' primer and a J-beta primer mix. TCRdb fed the 5' RACE reads into MiXCR, producing one record per CDR3 protein. Found here are roughly 1,500,000 distinct CDR3 sequences, almost 35% of them singletons; the top ten hold 11%. The sample consisted of blood. Receptors originate from a woman aged 25 to 39 in good health.

The chain links TRBV27 to TRBJ2-2, with TRBD1 as a possible D gene (6 bases). This CDR3 region has 15 residues. CDR1 MNHEY and CDR2 SMNVEV come from the germline V gene (reference sequence). V was pared by 6 bases and J by 6 bases, with 17 bases between. The CDR3 bases are TGTGCCAGCAGACTCAAACAGGGAAACGCCGGGGAGCTGTTTTTT. This gives the protein CASRLKQGNAGELFF.

The chain carries TRBV2 and TRBJ2-3; D remains unclear. Between the trimmed V and J ends, which lost 3 bases and 8 bases, there was a span of 3 bases. The CDR3 is made up of 10 amino acids. Looked up from germline, CDR1 is SNHLY and CDR2 is FYNNEI. The CDR3 is CASSDGTQYF. As DNA, the CDR3 is TGTGCCAGCAGTGACGGTACGCAGTATTTT.

This clonotype was observed at least ten times. This chain uses TRBV4-2 with TRBJ2-7; TRBD2 might be the D (7 bases). V gave up 4 bases and J gave up 3 bases, with 16 bases separating them. This CDR3 spans 15 amino acids. Germline-derived CDR1 and CDR2 are LGHNA and YNFKEQ. CDR3 sequence reads: CASSPGGQGNYEQYF. In DNA form, the CDR3 reads TGTGCCAGCAGCCCGGGGGGCCAGGGAAACTACGAGCAGTACTTC.

There are many counts of this clonotype. The V gene is TRBV10-3, the J gene TRBJ2-7; 8 positions agree with TRBD1. The CDR3 covers 15 residues. The germline V gene has CDR1 ENHRY and CDR2 SYGVKD. V gave up 5 bases and J gave up 2 bases; unmatched junction bases: 8. This chain's CDR3 is CAISPGQARTYEQYF. CDR3 DNA: TGTGCCATCAGTCCGGGACAGGCGAGGACCTACGAGCAGTACTTC.

The chain uses TRBV9 and TRBJ2-5; D call uncertain. The V gene's germline CDR1 is SGDLS and CDR2 YYNGEE. The ends were cut back, 0 bases at V and 2 bases at J, with 8 bases in the middle. This CDR3 comprises 14 residues. This CDR3 reads CASSVGRKQETQYF. The CDR3 DNA reads as TGTGCCAGCAGCGTAGGTCGCAAGCAAGAGACCCAGTACTTC.

This clonotype was recorded many times. The V and J genes are TRBV3-1 and TRBJ2-7; D may be TRBD1 (6 bases). This CDR3 spans 16 amino acids. V gave up 4 bases and J gave up 4 bases, with 20 bases separating them. Germline V lookup: CDR1 LGHDT, CDR2 YNNKEL (reference sequence). The CDR3 region is CASSPGAAGDGYEQYF. The CDR3 nucleotides read TGTGCCAGCAGCCCTGGGGCGGCAGGGGACGGTTACGAGCAGTACTTC.

This clonotype was counted between two and nine times. This chain joins TRBV5-1 and TRBJ2-3; D is undetermined. CDR3 size: 15 residues. Trimming took 4 bases from V and 2 from J, leaving 14 bases between them. Germline V gene sequence: CDR1 SGHRS, CDR2 YFSETQ. Here the CDR3 DNA reads TGCGCCAGCAGCGACCCAACTCAACACACAGATACGCAGTATTTT. Translated: CASSDPTQHTDTQYF.

The CDR3: CASSLELYRSEQFF. CDR3 sequence (DNA): TGTGCCAGCAGCTTAGAACTGTACCGTAGTGAGCAGTTCTTC. The chain has TRBV11-2 and TRBJ2-1; D gene uncertain. Trimming stripped 0 bases from V and 9 bases from J, with 12 bases between. Per the germline V gene, CDR1 is SGHAT and CDR2 is FQNNGV. The CDR3 totals 14 residues.